This TCR beta chain was observed in a study of OX40 agonist ivuxolimab in advanced cancers. TCRdb's copy holds only in-frame clones and misses some; the assay was immunoSEQ multiplex PCR. The sample comprises under 20,000 clones, roughly 85% of which are singletons, and 21% rests with the top ten. A note on this clone: This CDR3 is also generated by other DNA sequences in the sample.

Germline V gives CDR1 MNHEY, CDR2 SVGAGI. With 5 bases clipped from V and 1 base from J, the junction kept 3 bases outside the gene matches. The length of the CDR3 is 14 residues. The gene calls are TRBV6-5 and TRBJ2-7, with TRBD1 matching over 9 bases. The specimen was CD4+ or CD8+ T cells sorted from blood, collected in a trial of the OX40 agonist ivuxolimab. The clonotype originates from an adult with an advanced solid tumor such as melanoma, head and neck, liver or kidney cancer. The CDR3 protein is CASSPGQGSYEQYF. CDR3 sequence (DNA): TGTGCCAGCAGTCCGGGACAGGGTTCCTACGAGCAGTACTTC.